The clone carrying this T cell receptor beta chain has ten or more counts. Antigen: not known. A library of TCRbeta sequences, prepared with unique molecular identifiers, was generated. TCRdb processed the PCR reads anew with MiXCR; each CDR3 protein has one entry. The table includes 55,000 to 70,000 distinct CDR3 sequences, roughly a tenth detected once. The data were taken from a study of T-cell reconstitution after alpha-beta-depleted transplantation in children. Overall study findings and caveats: For some patients, TCRbeta diversity was high at day 60 because of recipient T cells and thymic progenitors that survived. Roughly two months post-transplant, alpha-beta T cells reportedly originated from several hundred graft clones that had expanded. From newly produced T cells came most of the T-cell counts and diversity one year after transplant.

Germline V gene sequence: CDR1 SGHDT, CDR2 YYEEEE. This CDR3 spans 17 amino acids. After removal of 0 bases from V and 4 bases from J, the junction contained 7 bases not matched to a gene. The receptor was isolated from a boy younger than 18 with acute myeloid leukemia, due to receive a stem cell transplant. This rearrangement joins TRBV5-6 to TRBJ2-2; 9 bases match TRBD2. The sequencing used PBMCs, collected before TCRalphabeta/CD19-depleted stem cell transplant. CDR3 in DNA: TGTGCCAGCAGCTTGGGAGCGGGGGGCCATGGCACCGGGGAGCTGTTTTTT. As protein: CASSLGAGGHGTGELFF.